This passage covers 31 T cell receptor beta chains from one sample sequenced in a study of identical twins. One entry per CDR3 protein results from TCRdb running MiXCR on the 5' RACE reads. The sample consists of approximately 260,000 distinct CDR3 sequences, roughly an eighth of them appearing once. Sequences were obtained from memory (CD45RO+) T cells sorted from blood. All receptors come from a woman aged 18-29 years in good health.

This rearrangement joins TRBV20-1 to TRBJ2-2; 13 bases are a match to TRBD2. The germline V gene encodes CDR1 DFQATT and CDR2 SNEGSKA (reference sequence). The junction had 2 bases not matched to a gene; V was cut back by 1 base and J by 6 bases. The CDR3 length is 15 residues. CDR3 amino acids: CSARVGLAGPGELFF. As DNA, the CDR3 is TGCAGTGCTAGAGTGGGACTAGCGGGACCCGGGGAGCTGTTTTTT.

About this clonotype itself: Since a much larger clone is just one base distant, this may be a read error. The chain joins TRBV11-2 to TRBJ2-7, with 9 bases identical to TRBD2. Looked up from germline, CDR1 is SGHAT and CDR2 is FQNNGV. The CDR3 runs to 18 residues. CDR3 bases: TGTGCCAGCAGCTTACGTTCTAGAGCGGGAGGATATTACCACGAGCAGCACTTC. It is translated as CASSLRSRAGGYYHEQHF.

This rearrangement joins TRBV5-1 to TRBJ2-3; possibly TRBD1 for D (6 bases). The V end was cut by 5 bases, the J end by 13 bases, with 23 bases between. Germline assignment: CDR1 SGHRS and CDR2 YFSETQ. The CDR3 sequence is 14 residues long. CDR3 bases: TGCGCCAGCAGTTCCTGGGGGCGGACGACCCAGGAGTATTTT. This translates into CASSSWGRTTQEYF.

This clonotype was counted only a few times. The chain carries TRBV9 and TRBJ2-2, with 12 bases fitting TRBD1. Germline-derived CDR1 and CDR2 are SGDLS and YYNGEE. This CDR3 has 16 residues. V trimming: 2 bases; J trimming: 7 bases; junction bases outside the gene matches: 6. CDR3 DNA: TGTGCCAGCAGCGTGTCCGGGACAGGGGGCAGCGGGGAGCTGTTTTTT. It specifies CASSVSGTGGSGELFF. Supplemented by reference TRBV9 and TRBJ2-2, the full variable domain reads DSGVTQTPKHLITATGQRVTLRCSPRSGDLSVYWYQQSLDQGLQFLIQYYNGEERAKGNILERFSAQQFPDLHSELNLSSLELGDSALYFCASSVSGTGGSGELFFGEGSRLTVL.

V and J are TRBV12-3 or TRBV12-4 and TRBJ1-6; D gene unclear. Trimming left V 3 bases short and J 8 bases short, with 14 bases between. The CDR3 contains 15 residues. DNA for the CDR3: TGTGCCAGCAGTTTTTCGTATACCCTATATTCACCCCTCCACTTT. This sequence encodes CASSFSYTLYSPLHF.

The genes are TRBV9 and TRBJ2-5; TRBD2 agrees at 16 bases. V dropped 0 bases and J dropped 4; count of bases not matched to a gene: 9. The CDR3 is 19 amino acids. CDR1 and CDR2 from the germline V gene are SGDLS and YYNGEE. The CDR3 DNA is TGTGCCAGCAGCGTAGGGGGACTAGCGGGAGGGCCGGTTGGAGAGACCCAGTACTTC. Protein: CASSVGGLAGGPVGETQYF.

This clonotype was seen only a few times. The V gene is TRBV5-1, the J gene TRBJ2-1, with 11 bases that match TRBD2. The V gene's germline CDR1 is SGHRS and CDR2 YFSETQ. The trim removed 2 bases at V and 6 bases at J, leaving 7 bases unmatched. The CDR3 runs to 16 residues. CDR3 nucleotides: TGCGCCAGCAGCTTACTAGCGGGGGCTCCTTCCAATGAGCAGTTCTTC. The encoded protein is CASSLLAGAPSNEQFF. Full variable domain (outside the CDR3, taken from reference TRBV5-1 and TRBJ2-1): KAGVTQTPRYLIKTRGQQVTLSCSPISGHRSVSWYQQTPGQGLQFLFEYFSETQRNKGNFPGRFSGRQFSNSRSEMNVSTLELGDSALYLCASSLLAGAPSNEQFFGPGTRLTVL.

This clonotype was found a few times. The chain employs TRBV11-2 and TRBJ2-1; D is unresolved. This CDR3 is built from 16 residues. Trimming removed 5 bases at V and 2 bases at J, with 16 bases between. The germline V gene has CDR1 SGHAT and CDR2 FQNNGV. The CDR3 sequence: CASSDLGSRPYNEQFF. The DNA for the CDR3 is TGTGCCAGCAGCGATTTGGGCTCAAGACCCTACAATGAGCAGTTCTTC. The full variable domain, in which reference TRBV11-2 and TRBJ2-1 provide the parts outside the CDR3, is EAGVAQSPRYKIIEKRQSVAFWCNPISGHATLYWYQQILGQGPKLLIQFQNNGVVDDSQLPKDRFSAERLKGVDSTLKIQPAKLEDSAVYLCASSDLGSRPYNEQFFGPGTRLTVL.

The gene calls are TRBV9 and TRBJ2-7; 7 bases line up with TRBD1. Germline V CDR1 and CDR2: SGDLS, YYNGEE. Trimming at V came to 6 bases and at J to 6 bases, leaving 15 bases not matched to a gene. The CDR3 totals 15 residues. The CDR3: CASNAGGTLGGEQYF. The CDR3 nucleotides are TGTGCCAGCAACGCAGGGGGAACCTTAGGGGGCGAGCAGTACTTC.

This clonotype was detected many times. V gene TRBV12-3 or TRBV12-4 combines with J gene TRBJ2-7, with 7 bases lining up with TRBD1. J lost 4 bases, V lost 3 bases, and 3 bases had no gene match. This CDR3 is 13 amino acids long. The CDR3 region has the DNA TGTGCCAGCAGTTTGGGGACAGAGTACGAGCAGTACTTC. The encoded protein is CASSLGTEYEQYF.

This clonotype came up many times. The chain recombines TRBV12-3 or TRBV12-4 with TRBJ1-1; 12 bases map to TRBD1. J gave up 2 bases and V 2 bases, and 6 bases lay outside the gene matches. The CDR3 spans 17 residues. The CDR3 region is CASSLIRGQGANTEAFF. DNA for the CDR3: TGTGCCAGCAGTTTAATTAGGGGACAGGGGGCTAACACTGAAGCTTTCTTT.

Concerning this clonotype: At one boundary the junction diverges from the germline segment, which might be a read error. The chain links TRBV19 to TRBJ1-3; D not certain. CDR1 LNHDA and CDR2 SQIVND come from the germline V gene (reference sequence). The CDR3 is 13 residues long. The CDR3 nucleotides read TGTGCCAGTACTATACGTGGGCGAAACACCATATATTTT. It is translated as CASTIRGRNTIYF.

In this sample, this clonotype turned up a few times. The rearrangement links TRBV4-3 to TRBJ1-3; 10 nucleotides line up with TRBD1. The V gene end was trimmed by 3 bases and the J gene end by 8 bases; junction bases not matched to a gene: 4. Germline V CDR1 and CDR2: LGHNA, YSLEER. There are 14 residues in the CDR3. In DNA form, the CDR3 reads TGCGCCAGCAGCCATAGACAGGGGGCAGACACCATATATTTT. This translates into CASSHRQGADTIYF.

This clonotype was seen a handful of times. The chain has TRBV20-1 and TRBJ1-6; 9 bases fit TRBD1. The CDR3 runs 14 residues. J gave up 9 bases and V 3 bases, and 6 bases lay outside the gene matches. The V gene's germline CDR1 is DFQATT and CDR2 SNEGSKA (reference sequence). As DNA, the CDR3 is TGCAGTGCTAGCCGGGACAGGGTCTCTTCACCCCTCCACTTT. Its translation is CSASRDRVSSPLHF.

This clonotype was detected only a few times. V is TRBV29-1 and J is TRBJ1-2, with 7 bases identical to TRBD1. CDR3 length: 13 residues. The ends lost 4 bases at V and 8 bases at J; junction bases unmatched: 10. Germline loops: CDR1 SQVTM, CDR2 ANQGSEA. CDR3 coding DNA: TGCAGCGTTGGATTAGGGGGCGGCTTCGGCTACACCTTC. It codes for CSVGLGGGFGYTF.

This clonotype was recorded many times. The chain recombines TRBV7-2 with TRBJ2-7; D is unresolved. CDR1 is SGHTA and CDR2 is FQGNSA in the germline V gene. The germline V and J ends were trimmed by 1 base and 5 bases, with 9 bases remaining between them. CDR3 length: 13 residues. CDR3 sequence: CASSLVGGDEQYF. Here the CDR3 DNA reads TGTGCCAGCAGCTTAGTCGGTGGAGACGAGCAGTACTTC.

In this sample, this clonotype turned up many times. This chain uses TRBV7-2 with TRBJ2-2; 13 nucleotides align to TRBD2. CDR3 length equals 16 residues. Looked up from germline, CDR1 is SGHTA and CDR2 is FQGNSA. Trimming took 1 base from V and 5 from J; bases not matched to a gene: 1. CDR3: CASSLGTSGRTGELFF. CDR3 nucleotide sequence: TGTGCCAGCAGCTTAGGGACTAGCGGGAGAACCGGGGAGCTGTTTTTT.

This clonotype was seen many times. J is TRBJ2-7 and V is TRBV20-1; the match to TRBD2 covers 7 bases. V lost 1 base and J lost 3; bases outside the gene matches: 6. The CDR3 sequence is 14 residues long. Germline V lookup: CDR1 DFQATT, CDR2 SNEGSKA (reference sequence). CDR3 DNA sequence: TGCAGTGCTAGAGCTTCCAGCGGGATCTACGAGCAGTACTTC. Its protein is CSARASSGIYEQYF.

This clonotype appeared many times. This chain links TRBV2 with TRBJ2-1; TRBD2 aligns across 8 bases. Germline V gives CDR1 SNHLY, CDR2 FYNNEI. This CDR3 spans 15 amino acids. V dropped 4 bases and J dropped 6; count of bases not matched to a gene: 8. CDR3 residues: CASSAEREISNEQFF. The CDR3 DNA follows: TGTGCCAGCAGTGCCGAGCGGGAGATAAGCAATGAGCAGTTCTTC.

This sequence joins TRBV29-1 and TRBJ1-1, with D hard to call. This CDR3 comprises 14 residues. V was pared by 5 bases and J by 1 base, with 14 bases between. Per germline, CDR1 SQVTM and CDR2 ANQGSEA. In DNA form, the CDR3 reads TGCAGCGTTCCGGACCCCCCAGGGAACACTGAAGCTTTCTTT. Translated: CSVPDPPGNTEAFF. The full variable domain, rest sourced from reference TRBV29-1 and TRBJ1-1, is SAVISQKPSRDICQRGTSLTIQCQVDSQVTMMFWYRQQPGQSLTLIATANQGSEATYESGFVIDKFPISRPNLTFSTLTVSNMSPEDSSIYLCSVPDPPGNTEAFFGQGTRLTVV.

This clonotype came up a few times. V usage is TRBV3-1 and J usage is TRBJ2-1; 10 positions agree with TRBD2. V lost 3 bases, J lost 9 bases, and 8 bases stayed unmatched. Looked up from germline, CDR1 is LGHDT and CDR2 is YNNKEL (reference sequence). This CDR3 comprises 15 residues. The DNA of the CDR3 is TGTGCCAGCAGCCACTACAGCGGGAGGGCTGGTGAGCAGTTCTTC. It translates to CASSHYSGRAGEQFF.

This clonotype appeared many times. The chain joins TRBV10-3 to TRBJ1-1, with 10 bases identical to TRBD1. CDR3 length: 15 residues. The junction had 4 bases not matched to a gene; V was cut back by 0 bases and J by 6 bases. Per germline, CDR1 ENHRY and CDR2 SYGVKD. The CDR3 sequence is CAISESKGQGSEAFF. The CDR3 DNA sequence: TGTGCCATCAGTGAGTCAAAGGGACAGGGGTCTGAAGCTTTCTTT.

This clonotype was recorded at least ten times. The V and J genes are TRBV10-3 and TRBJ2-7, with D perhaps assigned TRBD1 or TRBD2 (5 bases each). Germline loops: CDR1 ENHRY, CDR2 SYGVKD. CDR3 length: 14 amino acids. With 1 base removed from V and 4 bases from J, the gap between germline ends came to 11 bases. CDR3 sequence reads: CAISEYRDDYEQYF. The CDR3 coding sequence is TGTGCCATCAGTGAGTACCGGGACGATTACGAGCAGTACTTC.

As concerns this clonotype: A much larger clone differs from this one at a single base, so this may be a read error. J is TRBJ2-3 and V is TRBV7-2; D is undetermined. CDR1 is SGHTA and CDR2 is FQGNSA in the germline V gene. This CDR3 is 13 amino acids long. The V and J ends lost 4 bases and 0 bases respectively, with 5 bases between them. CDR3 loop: CASSYPSTDTQYF. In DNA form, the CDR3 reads TGTGCCAGCAGCTACCCTAGCACAGATACGCAGTATTTT.

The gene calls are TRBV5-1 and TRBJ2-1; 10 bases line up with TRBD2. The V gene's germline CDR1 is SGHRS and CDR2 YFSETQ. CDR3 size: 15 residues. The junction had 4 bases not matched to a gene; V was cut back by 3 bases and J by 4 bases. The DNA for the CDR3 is TGCGCCAGCAGCTGGAGCGGGGGGGAATACAATGAGCAGTTCTTC. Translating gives CASSWSGGEYNEQFF.

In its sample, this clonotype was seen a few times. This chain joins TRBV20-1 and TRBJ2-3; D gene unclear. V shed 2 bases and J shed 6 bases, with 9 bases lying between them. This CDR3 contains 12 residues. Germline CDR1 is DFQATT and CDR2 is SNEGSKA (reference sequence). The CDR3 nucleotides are TGCAGTGCTAGACCGGCTGCGGATACGCAGTATTTT. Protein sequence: CSARPAADTQYF.

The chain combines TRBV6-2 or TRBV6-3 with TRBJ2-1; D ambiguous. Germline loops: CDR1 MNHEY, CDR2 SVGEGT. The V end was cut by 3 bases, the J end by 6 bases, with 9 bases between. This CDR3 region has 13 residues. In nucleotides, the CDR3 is TGTGCCAGCAGTTATAGTGTGAGCAATGAGCAGTTCTTC. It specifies CASSYSVSNEQFF.

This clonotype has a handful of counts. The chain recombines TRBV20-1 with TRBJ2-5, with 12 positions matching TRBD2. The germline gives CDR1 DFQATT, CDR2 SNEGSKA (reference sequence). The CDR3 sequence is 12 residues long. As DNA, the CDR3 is TGCAGCGCGACTAGCGGGGGAGAGACCCAGTACTTC. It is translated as CSATSGGETQYF.

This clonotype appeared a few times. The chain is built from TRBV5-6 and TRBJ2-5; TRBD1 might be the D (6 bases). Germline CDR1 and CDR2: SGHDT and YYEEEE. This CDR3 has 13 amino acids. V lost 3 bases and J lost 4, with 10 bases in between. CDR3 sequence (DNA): TGTGCCAGCAGCTCCGGGACAAGAGAGACCCAGTACTTC. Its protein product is CASSSGTRETQYF.

The DNA of the CDR3 is TGCTGCGCTAGCGGGACTAGCGTACCGAGCTCCTACAATGAGCAGTTCTTC. Its protein product is CCASGTSVPSSYNEQFF. The V call is TRBV20-1, the J call TRBJ2-1, with 10 positions matching TRBD2. From germline, CDR1 is DFQATT and CDR2 SNEGSKA (reference sequence). This CDR3 has 17 amino acids.

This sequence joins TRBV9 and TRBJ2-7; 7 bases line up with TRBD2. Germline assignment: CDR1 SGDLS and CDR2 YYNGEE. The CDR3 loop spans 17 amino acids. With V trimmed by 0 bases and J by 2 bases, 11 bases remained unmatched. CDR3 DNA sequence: TGTGCCAGCAGCGTAGGCTTGGCGGGAGCCTTAGCCTACGAGCAGTACTTC. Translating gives CASSVGLAGALAYEQYF.